This T cell receptor beta chain was captured by sequencing in a study of T cell repertoires in cytomegalovirus infection. TCRdb itself ran the reads through MiXCR, one entry per CDR3 protein. The top ten hold roughly a tenth of the sample, which has around 440,000 distinct CDR3 sequences, about 11% seen once. Points on this clonotype: The antigen is not known.

Study-level findings and limits: The ex vivo response was dominated by HLA-C-restricted CMV-specific TCR beta clonotypes.

The V and J ends lost 1 base and 2 bases respectively, with 4 bases between them. This CDR3 spans 13 amino acids. CDR1 and CDR2 from the germline V gene are SGDLS and YYNGEE. The clonotype comes from a human donor in good health (CMV status not recorded). Some clones in this sample may be carry-over from other donors' samples. Specimen: PBMCs. The chain employs TRBV9 and TRBJ2-1; D is unclear. The CDR3 loop reads CASSVLAYNEQFF. The CDR3 DNA follows: TGTGCCAGCAGCGTACTCGCCTACAATGAGCAGTTCTTC.